The clone carrying this T cell receptor (beta chain) has just one count. CDR1 is SGDLS, CDR2 YYNGEE, per germline. CDR3 length: 14 residues. The germline V and J ends were trimmed by 0 bases and 5 bases, with 12 bases remaining between them. Clones were sequenced by immunoSEQ multiplex PCR, and TCRdb holds only the in-frame ones, with some missing. The sample lists around 340,000 clones, 86% occurring once. This entry comes from a study of Ad26.COV2.S vaccination and SARS-CoV-2 variants. Sample treatment: roughly 18 received Ad26.COV2.S at low or high dose, single or two shots; about 5 received placebo; per-sample allocation not given. On day 63 after the first injection, vaccine and placebo recipients gave samples.

This TCR was recovered from a person aged 18 to 59 who received the Ad26.COV2.S COVID-19 vaccine or a placebo. Source: peripheral blood, taken in a trial of Ad26.COV2.S vaccine versus placebo. The chain is built from TRBV9 and TRBJ2-7; possible D gene TRBD2, 7 bases. Here the CDR3 DNA reads TGTGCCAGCAGCGTAGTCGGGGGGCACAACGAGCAGTACTTC. Its translation: CASSVVGGHNEQYF.